The clone carrying this TCR beta chain was detected only a few times. With V trimmed by 6 bases and J by 4 bases, 8 bases remained unmatched. CDR1 MDHEN and CDR2 SYDVKM come from the germline V gene. The CDR3 totals 14 residues. These data originate in a study of cytomegalovirus exposure and HLA in healthy donors. The PCR was carried out with 60 Vbeta primers and 13 Jbeta primers. The protocol was immunoSEQ multiplex PCR, while the TCRdb copy is restricted to in-frame clones and leaves out a portion. The profile covers 95,000 to 150,000 clones, with roughly 63% appearing a single time and 10% taken by the ten largest.

Sequenced material: PBMCs. This TCR was recovered from a man aged 40-49 years in good health and CMV-seropositive. This chain uses TRBV28 with TRBJ1-2; TRBD1 matches 7 bases. The CDR3 bases are TGTGCCAGCAGGGAGACAGGGAAAGTCTATGGCTACACCTTC. Translating gives CASRETGKVYGYTF.